These T cell receptor beta chains were read from a single sample in a study of a mutant IDH1 vaccine in newly diagnosed glioma. The antigens for these receptors are not known. Profiled with immunoSEQ multiplex PCR; TCRdb holds only in-frame clones, not every one. The data contain 20,000 to 30,000 clones, around 80% of them singletons. The material was PBMCs, obtained from a glioma patient whose treatment included an IDH1 peptide vaccine. These receptors were collected from a middle-aged man with glioma. Some clones in this sample may be carry-over from other donors' samples. Each CDR3 is given with its conserved first and last residue. Each record gives: clone size, J gene, D gene, V gene, CDR3 protein, CDR3 DNA. A D gene is named only where the DNA matches it firmly. For some rows the clone size is stated as once, few or many, or as a class when expanded; others skip it.

>NA|TRBJ2-2|NA|TRBV7-9
CASSFLRAGTGELFF
TGTGCCAGCAGCTTTCTTCGGGCGGGGACCGGGGAGCTGTTTTTT
>NA|TRBJ2-3|NA|TRBV6-6
CASSSGYSTDTQYF
TGTGCCAGCAGTTCGGGTTATAGCACAGATACGCAGTATTTT
>NA|TRBJ1-6|NA|TRBV27
CASSAWLEGTLHF
TGTGCCAGCAGTGCCTGGCTTGAGGGGACCCTCCACTTT
>few|TRBJ2-7|NA|TRBV6-4
CASSDSWGEQYF
TGTGCCAGCAGTGACTCTTGGGGCGAGCAGTACTTC
>NA|TRBJ2-7|TRBD2|TRBV2
CASTPGLAGGRYEQYF
TGTGCCAGCACTCCGGGACTAGCGGGGGGGCGCTACGAGCAGTACTTC
>NA|TRBJ1-3|NA|TRBV30
CAWSVVSGNTIYF
TGTGCCTGGAGTGTAGTCTCGGGAAACACCATATATTTT
>NA|TRBJ1-3|TRBD1|TRBV11-2
CASSQTGQFNSGNTIYF
TGTGCCAGCAGCCAAACGGGACAGTTTAACTCTGGAAACACCATATATTTT
>NA|TRBJ2-6|NA|TRBV5-4
CASNQGGGANVLTF
TGTGCCAGCAACCAGGGAGGTGGGGCCAACGTCCTGACTTTC
>NA|TRBJ2-3|TRBD2|TRBV7-3
CASSPGTSGASDTQYF
TGTGCCAGCAGCCCTGGGACTAGCGGGGCCTCAGATACGCAGTATTTT
>few|TRBJ1-5|TRBD1|TRBV30
CAWSHRGDQPQHF
TGTGCCTGGAGCCACAGGGGCGATCAGCCCCAGCATTTT
>NA|TRBJ2-7|NA|TRBV5-1
CASSLVSGPYEQYF
TGCGCCAGCAGCTTGGTTTCAGGCCCCTACGAGCAGTACTTC
>NA|TRBJ2-6|NA|TRBV6-1
CAGGSGANVLTF
TGTGCCGGAGGGAGCGGGGCCAACGTCCTGACTTTC
>NA|TRBJ2-2|TRBD1|TRBV7-6
CASSLETGRANTGELFF
TGTGCCAGCAGCCTAGAGACAGGGCGGGCGAACACCGGGGAGCTGTTTTTT
>NA|TRBJ1-2|TRBD1|TRBV11-2
CASSLGQLYGYTF
TGTGCCAGCAGCTTGGGACAGCTCTATGGCTACACCTTC
>once|TRBJ2-7|TRBD2|TRBV29-1
CSGGTSGGLEQYF
TGCAGCGGGGGGACTAGCGGGGGCCTCGAGCAGTACTTC
>NA|TRBJ2-3|NA|TRBV6-5
CASSPPGTDTQYF
TGTGCCAGCAGTCCCCCCGGCACAGATACGCAGTATTTT
>NA|TRBJ2-1|NA|TRBV5-1
CASRGAWGADEQFF
TGCGCCAGCAGAGGGGCCTGGGGGGCTGATGAGCAGTTCTTC
>NA|TRBJ1-1|NA|TRBV21-1
CASSKVGPGGAGTEAFF
TGTGCCAGCAGCAAAGTGGGACCCGGAGGGGCGGGCACTGAAGCTTTCTTT
>NA|TRBJ1-5|NA|TRBV4-3
CASSQGNQPQHF
TGCGCCAGCAGCCAAGGAAATCAGCCCCAGCATTTT
>NA|TRBJ1-2|NA|TRBV6-5
CASSRTGVGGYTF
TGTGCCAGCAGTAGGACGGGGGTCGGTGGCTACACCTTC
>NA|TRBJ1-5|NA|TRBV5-1
CASSLDGGPDQPQHF
TGCGCCAGCAGCTTGGATGGCGGACCCGATCAGCCCCAGCATTTT
>NA|TRBJ2-1|TRBD2|TRBV7-2
CASSLASGGQYNEQFF
TGTGCCAGCAGCTTAGCTAGCGGGGGCCAATACAATGAGCAGTTCTTC
>once|TRBJ2-3|TRBD2|TRBV7-6
CASSSEAGGDTQYF
TGTGCCAGCAGCTCCGAAGCGGGGGGAGATACGCAGTATTTT
>NA|TRBJ1-6|NA|TRBV21-1
CASSKGPRGPYNSPLHF
TGTGCCAGCAGCAAAGGCCCCAGGGGGCCCTATAATTCACCCCTCCACTTT